A single sample is the source of the 22 T cell receptor beta chains below, sequenced in a study of blood T cell repertoires in COVID-19. Assay used: immunoSEQ multiplex PCR; TCRdb lists only in-frame clones, some missing. The profile shows 250,000 to 300,000 clones, approximately 90% of them singletons. Sequenced input: peripheral blood. Every receptor here comes from a man aged 18-30 years with active or convalescent COVID-19.

J is TRBJ2-2 and V is TRBV2; 7 bases are shared with TRBD1. Germline trimming cut 6 bases from V and 4 bases from J; bases unmatched to any gene: 11. Germline V lookup: CDR1 SNHLY, CDR2 FYNNEI. This CDR3 region has 16 residues. The CDR3 loop reads CASRKRFRGSTGELFF. CDR3 in DNA: TGTGCCAGCAGAAAAAGATTCAGGGGGTCCACCGGGGAGCTGTTTTTT.

This rearrangement joins TRBV30 to TRBJ2-2, with 15 bases that match TRBD2. Germline assignment: CDR1 GTSNPN and CDR2 SVGIG (reference sequence). This CDR3 is 18 amino acids long. V was clipped by 1 base and J by 5 bases; unmatched bases: 8. CDR3 DNA sequence: TGTGCCTGGAGTGGACGGACTAGCGGGGGGGCCTTAACCGGGGAGCTGTTTTTT. This gives the protein CAWSGRTSGGALTGELFF. Variable domain in full (rest from reference TRBV30 and TRBJ2-2): SQTIHQWPATLVQPVGSPLSLECTVEGTSNPNLYWYRQAAGRGLQLLFYSVGIGQISSEVPQNLSASRPQDRQFILSSKKLLLSDSGFYLCAWSGRTSGGALTGELFFGEGSRLTVL.

The chain uses TRBV7-3 and TRBJ2-3, with 10 bases identical to TRBD2. Germline-derived CDR1 and CDR2 are SGHTA and FQGTGA. The CDR3 consists of 14 residues. V trimming: 3 bases; J trimming: 6 bases; junction bases outside the gene matches: 3. The CDR3 spells CASSFLAGADTQYF. Here the CDR3 DNA reads TGTGCCAGCAGCTTTCTAGCGGGAGCCGATACGCAGTATTTT.

The chain employs TRBV18 and TRBJ1-4; TRBD1 aligns across 7 bases. Germline V gene data show CDR1 as KGHSH and CDR2 as LQKENI. This CDR3 spans 14 amino acids. The junction had 5 bases not matched to a gene; V was cut back by 3 bases and J by 7 bases. CDR3 residues: CASSPDRVGEKLFF. For the CDR3, the DNA is TGTGCCAGCTCACCCGACAGGGTCGGTGAAAAACTGTTTTTT.

The chain couples TRBV7-6 to TRBJ1-3, with D unresolved. V was trimmed by 5 bases and J by 0 bases, leaving 11 bases between them. The CDR3 has 15 amino acids. Germline CDR1 and CDR2: SGHVS and FNYEAQ. In nucleotides, the CDR3 is TGTGCCAGCAGCCCGGTACCTCTCTCTGGAAACACCATATATTTT. This encodes CASSPVPLSGNTIYF.

The chain uses TRBV24-1 and TRBJ2-3; the D gene is possibly TRBD2 (6 bases). This CDR3 contains 15 residues. The germline V gene has CDR1 KGHDR and CDR2 SFDVKD. V was trimmed by 4 bases and J by 3 bases, leaving 13 bases between them. Here the CDR3 reads CATSEPEGGTDTQYF. The CDR3 DNA is TGTGCCACCAGTGAGCCGGAGGGAGGTACAGATACGCAGTATTTT.

The chain is built from TRBV2 and TRBJ1-5; unclear D gene. With 3 bases removed from V and 3 bases from J, the gap between germline ends came to 9 bases. Germline CDR1 is SNHLY and CDR2 is FYNNEI. This CDR3 is built from 14 residues. The CDR3: CASSDTLANQPQHF. Written as DNA, the CDR3 is TGTGCCAGCAGTGACACTCTCGCCAATCAGCCCCAGCATTTT.

This sequence joins TRBV11-3 and TRBJ2-1, with TRBD2 identical over 15 bases. The CDR3 loop spans 16 amino acids. With V trimmed by 7 bases and J by 7 bases, 8 bases remained unmatched. Germline V gives CDR1 SGHNT, CDR2 YENEEA. The CDR3 spells CASILMGLAGGNEQFF. Written as DNA, the CDR3 is TGTGCCAGCATCCTGATGGGACTAGCGGGAGGTAATGAGCAGTTCTTC.

The chain combines TRBV19 with TRBJ1-5, with 8 bases matching TRBD1. CDR3 length: 15 residues. Germline-derived CDR1 and CDR2 are LNHDA and SQIVND (reference sequence). After removal of 6 bases from V and 7 bases from J, the junction contained 11 bases not matched to a gene. The CDR3 is CASRLDRAGSQPQHF. The CDR3, as DNA: TGTGCCAGTAGATTGGACAGGGCGGGTTCACAGCCCCAGCATTTT.

This clone appeared a single time. Within the sample, other DNA sequences also encode this same CDR3. The CDR3 is CASSVQGSGANVLTF. The CDR3 nucleotides read TGTGCCAGCAGCGTACAGGGCTCTGGGGCCAACGTCCTGACTTTC. This chain links TRBV9 with TRBJ2-6; D possibly corresponds to TRBD1 (5 bases). V was pared by 1 base and J by 0 bases, with 5 bases between. CDR1 is SGDLS and CDR2 is YYNGEE in the germline V gene. The CDR3 totals 15 residues.

This chain connects TRBV7-9 to TRBJ2-3; 7 bases map to TRBD2. V gave up 6 bases and J gave up 3 bases; unmatched junction bases: 6. Per germline, CDR1 SEHNR and CDR2 FQNEAQ (reference sequence). The CDR3 consists of 14 residues. The CDR3 reads CASSSNGGTDTQYF. The CDR3 DNA reads as TGTGCCAGCAGTTCTAACGGGGGGACAGATACGCAGTATTTT.

The J gene is TRBJ2-7, the V gene TRBV29-1; D is unresolved. This CDR3 is built from 12 residues. Trimming removed 7 bases at V and 3 bases at J, with 13 bases between. CDR1 and CDR2 from the germline V gene are SQVTM and ANQGSEA. The CDR3 DNA is TGCAGCGCCTCAGATCGGAGCTACGAGCAGTACTTC. As protein: CSASDRSYEQYF.

This clone was seen a single time. The chain is built from TRBV10-3 and TRBJ1-2; TRBD1 might be the D (5 bases). Germline V gene lookup returns CDR1 ENHRY and CDR2 SYGVKD. CDR3 length equals 13 residues. Trimming removed 6 bases at V and 5 bases at J, with 13 bases between. The CDR3 is CAISSQELYGYTF. CDR3 nucleotides: TGTGCCATCAGCTCACAGGAATTATATGGCTACACCTTC.

This rearrangement joins TRBV3-1 (or the pseudogene TRBV3-2) to TRBJ2-5, with D tentatively TRBD1 (6 bases). The CDR3 consists of 15 residues. Germline values: CDR1 LGHDT, CDR2 YNNKEL (reference sequence). V shed 1 base and J shed 1 base, with 10 bases lying between them. The CDR3 protein is CASSQVYRVQETQYF. CDR3 nucleotides: TGTGCCAGCAGCCAAGTCTACAGGGTCCAAGAGACCCAGTACTTC.

V usage is TRBV30 and J usage is TRBJ1-2, with D maybe TRBD1 (6 bases). The CDR3 has 13 amino acids. V dropped 1 base and J dropped 4 bases, with 10 bases sitting between them. The V gene's germline CDR1 is GTSNPN and CDR2 SVGIG (reference sequence). CDR3 residues: CAWSEEQGYGYTF. The CDR3 coding sequence is TGTGCCTGGAGTGAAGAACAGGGCTATGGCTACACCTTC.

The chain joins TRBV11-1 to TRBJ2-1; the D gene is possibly TRBD2 (6 bases). CDR3 length: 13 amino acids. V shed 1 base and J shed 8 bases, with 9 bases lying between them. Germline CDR1 SGHAT, CDR2 FQDESV (reference sequence). Here the CDR3 DNA reads TGTGCCAGCAGCTTAGACGGAGGGGATGAGCAGTTCTTC. This translates into CASSLDGGDEQFF.

The chain recombines TRBV6-5 with TRBJ2-7; D is perhaps TRBD2 (5 bases). CDR1 MNHEY and CDR2 SVGAGI come from the germline V gene. Trimming removed 8 bases at V and 6 bases at J, with 17 bases between. The CDR3 extends over 13 amino acids. The DNA of the CDR3 is TGTGCCAGCCGAGGAGGTTCCTTCAGCGAGCAGTACTTC. This encodes CASRGGSFSEQYF.

This clone was seen a few times. The chain employs TRBV6-2 or TRBV6-3 and TRBJ1-2; D is perhaps TRBD1 (5 bases). The CDR3 loop spans 13 amino acids. Germline CDR1 reads MNHEY; CDR2 reads SVGEGT. Between the trimmed V and J ends, which lost 4 bases and 2 bases, there was a span of 8 bases. This CDR3 reads CASSSQGNYGYTF. CDR3 nucleotides: TGTGCCAGCAGTTCCCAGGGCAACTATGGCTACACCTTC.

This chain connects TRBV19 to TRBJ1-1; D is ambiguous. Germline values: CDR1 LNHDA, CDR2 SQIVND (reference sequence). This CDR3 spans 17 amino acids. V gave up 7 bases and J gave up 6 bases, with 27 bases separating them. The CDR3 nucleotides read TGTGCCAGTATTGGAATAACGGAGGTTACGGCTAGCGCTGAAGCTTTCTTT. It translates to CASIGITEVTASAEAFF.

The chain employs TRBV29-1 and TRBJ2-3; no firm D call. Trimming left V 1 base short and J 2 bases short, with 13 bases between. Per germline, CDR1 SQVTM and CDR2 ANQGSEA. The CDR3 totals 15 residues. In DNA, the CDR3 is TGCAGCGTTGAAGTAGGTTCCAGCGACACAGATACGCAGTATTTT. The encoded protein is CSVEVGSSDTDTQYF.

The CDR3 is CASRTGTGSGYTF. The CDR3 nucleotides read TGTGCCAGCAGAACCGGGACAGGGTCCGGCTACACCTTC. This rearrangement joins TRBV25-1 to TRBJ1-2; 9 bases map to TRBD1. Trimming removed 6 bases from V and 8 bases from J; junction bases left unmatched: 7. This CDR3 has 13 residues. Germline-derived CDR1 and CDR2 are MGHDK and SYGVNS.

The chain carries TRBV5-1 and TRBJ2-5; a weak D match, TRBD2 (6 bases). V dropped 4 bases and J dropped 3 bases, with 16 bases sitting between them. The CDR3 is 15 residues long. Germline loops: CDR1 SGHRS, CDR2 YFSETQ. CDR3 loop: CASSLRAGSEETQYF. The DNA of the CDR3 is TGCGCCAGCAGCCTCCGGGCGGGGAGCGAAGAGACCCAGTACTTC.